This entry lists 7 T cell receptor beta chains sequenced from one sample in a study of blood T cell repertoires in COVID-19. The method was immunoSEQ multiplex PCR; TCRdb's version includes in-frame clones alone and lacks a portion of them. The data hold 200,000 to 250,000 clones, with about 80% observed a single time. The sequenced sample consisted of peripheral blood. The receptors derive from a man aged 25 to 45 who had recovered from COVID-19.

The chain employs TRBV5-8 and TRBJ1-1; D not resolved. The CDR3 is 14 amino acids. Germline assignment: CDR1 SGHTS and CDR2 YDEGEE. Trimming shortened V by 0 bases and J by 0 bases, and 6 bases separated the two germline ends. The CDR3 DNA reads TGTGCCAGCAGCTTGGGGGCCGTGAACACTGAAGCTTTCTTT. Its protein is CASSLGAVNTEAFF.

The chain carries TRBV6-5 and TRBJ1-2; TRBD1 matches 7 bases. Trimming at V came to 6 bases and at J to 7 bases, leaving 14 bases not matched to a gene. The V gene's germline CDR1 is MNHEY and CDR2 SVGAGI. This CDR3 region has 15 residues. CDR3 sequence (DNA): TGTGCCAGCAGATCACACCATACAGGGGTCGCTGGCTACACCTTC. It translates to CASRSHHTGVAGYTF.

V and J are TRBV11-1 and TRBJ2-7, with 7 bases lining up with TRBD1. CDR1 SGHAT and CDR2 FQDESV come from the germline V gene (reference sequence). The CDR3 covers 14 residues. V gave up 5 bases and J gave up 4 bases; unmatched junction bases: 8. The CDR3 sequence is CASSLGGQQYEQYF. The CDR3 DNA reads TGTGCCAGCAGCCTAGGGGGACAGCAGTACGAGCAGTACTTC.

The genes are TRBV5-6 and TRBJ2-7; D gene ambiguous. The CDR3 has 15 amino acids. V was cut by 0 bases and J by 4 bases, with 14 bases left in between. Germline loops: CDR1 SGHDT, CDR2 YYEEEE. CDR3 DNA sequence: TGTGCCAGCAGCTTGGCCCAGTCTTCCCCTTACGAGCAGTACTTC. Translation: CASSLAQSSPYEQYF.

The chain is built from TRBV5-6 and TRBJ1-2, with 10 bases lining up with TRBD1. Germline CDR1 reads SGHDT; CDR2 reads YYEEEE. The length of the CDR3 is 15 residues. With 4 bases clipped from V and 1 base from J, the junction kept 4 bases outside the gene matches. CDR3: CASSPGQGINYGYTF. The CDR3 DNA sequence: TGTGCCAGCAGCCCGGGACAGGGGATTAACTATGGCTACACCTTC.

V usage is TRBV5-1 and J usage is TRBJ2-1; 9 bases line up with TRBD2. The V gene's germline CDR1 is SGHRS and CDR2 YFSETQ. V lost 4 bases, J lost 2 bases, and 4 bases stayed unmatched. CDR3 size: 15 residues. CDR3 region: CASSNQRGAYNEQFF. The CDR3 DNA reads as TGCGCCAGCAGCAACCAGCGGGGGGCCTACAATGAGCAGTTCTTC.

This clone has a count of ten or more. The V call is TRBV2, the J call TRBJ2-1; 11 bases are shared with TRBD2. V lost 9 bases, J lost 6 bases, and 4 bases stayed unmatched. The CDR3 runs to 13 residues. The germline gives CDR1 SNHLY, CDR2 FYNNEI. The CDR3 nucleotides are TGTGCCAGTAGCGGGGGGGCCCCCAATGAGCAGTTCTTC. Its protein is CASSGGAPNEQFF.